This T cell receptor beta chain came from a study of T cell clonality in common variable immunodeficiency (dated by TCRdb to between 2015 and 2017). Study-level results and caveats: Despite equal DNA input, controls averaged roughly 80,000 unique sequences per sample versus about 32,000 in CVID samples. Differences among patients in the CVID cohort limited the correlations between repertoire features and clinical complications. CVID subjects shared fewer TCRbeta clones with each other than healthy controls did (p < 0.0001). Compared with healthy controls, CVID subjects showed increased TCRbeta clonality (t-test p = 0.018), a feature most characteristic of about a third of subjects. CVID TCRbeta sequences were reported to have fewer deletions and N-nucleotide insertions and to lack highly modified clones with 13 or more V deletions. According to the authors, figuring out what caused the increased clonality in CVID would require sequencing the repertoires of T cell subpopulations.

CVID samples and control samples contributed equivalent amounts of genomic DNA as sequencing input. For every sample, a 60 bp segment covering the rearranged TCRbeta CDR3 region was amplified and then sequenced. The immunoSEQ assay, a bias-corrected multiplex PCR combined with high-throughput sequencing, was used for TCRbeta amplification. The original pipeline was this. Each unique nucleotide sequence was treated as a clone and annotated with V, D and J genes, copy number and frequency. Sequences were labeled productive if in frame, and non-productive if out of frame or containing stop codons. As previously described, Shannon's entropy was used to calculate clonality. Mean CDR3 Kyte-Doolittle hydropathy was derived from the predicted amino acid sequences of productive clones. Hierarchical clustering of scaled V gene usage was performed with the R hclust function using Manhattan distance and complete linkage. To assess clone sharing by CDR3 amino acid sequence, 12 repertoires per group were resampled over 100 rounds. The repertoires were screened for 70 published EBV-specific TCRbeta sequences and approximately 230 published CMV-specific TCRbeta sequences. A couple of CVID samples yielding fewer than 10,000 sequences were excluded from analysis, leaving approximately 42 CVID repertoires. Drawn from immuneACCESS, this table holds only the in-frame rearrangements with V and J called that TCRdb kept. Clones are partly lost; checked studies trace under half to an unresolved V gene and leave the rest unexplained. V, J and clone size derive from that table, while D and trimming were established from the DNA sequence. The table for this sample lists 35,000 or so clones, none of them counted only once. Clones ranked in the top ten supply under 3.5% of the sample.

This clone was counted many times. Its target antigen remains unknown. The read terminates 3 residues ahead of where the CDR3 ends, so the germline J gene completes it. Both CVID patients and healthy controls were predominantly of Caucasian heritage. Heparinized peripheral whole blood samples of about 4.5 to 8.5 ml were collected from each donor. Genomic DNA from adults with common variable immune deficiency (CVID) and from healthy adult controls was the source for sequencing TCRbeta CDR3 repertoires. There were around 22 healthy adult volunteers in the control group (roughly twelve female and approximately ten male), ranging in age from about 23 to 75 years, with a mean age of around 31. Diluted blood was density-centrifuged over Hypaque 1077 or Ficoll-Paque to isolate peripheral blood mononuclear cells. Unsorted mononuclear cells served as the source of genomic DNA, which was extracted either by Qiagen column purification or by a centrifugation-based method.

V gives up 0 bases and J gives up 7 bases, and the segment between their germline ends measures 14 bases. The germline V gene yields SGHRS for CDR1 and YFSETQ for CDR2. Its CDR3 holds 16 amino acids, cysteine through phenylalanine. The CDR3 was read in part: 39 bases, with the frame set at base 1. This chain is built from TRBV5-1 and TRBJ1-6, with a weak D call of TRBD1 (6 bases match). Sequenced material: peripheral blood mononuclear cells. This TCR was sampled from a person aged 18-70 years in good health. Here the CDR3 is given as CASSLEVGQINSPLHF. The DNA read from the CDR3 is TGCGCCAGCAGCTTGGAGGTTGGACAGATCAATTCACCC.